What follows describes a single T cell receptor (beta chain). Its antigen remains unknown. This sample was included in a study of vaccination effects on CD4 cells after COVID-19. Study-wide context: Pools of viral peptides were used by the ViraFEST assay to expand antigen-specific CD4+ T cells ahead of sequencing. Post-vaccine specimens arrived a median 72 days past the second dose.

Subsequent to a culture period of under twelve days, CD4+ T cells were isolated. Participants each got two BNT162b2 or mRNA-1273 vaccine doses. Germline assignment: CDR1 SGHDT and CDR2 YYEEEE. CDR3 length equals 14 residues. V was trimmed by 1 base and J by 4 bases, leaving 8 bases between them. Repertoires were generated with immunoSEQ multiplex PCR, while TCRdb's copy carries only in-frame clones and drops some. The sample consists of more than 60,000 clones, 74% of them appearing once. This sequence joins TRBV5-6 and TRBJ1-4, with TRBD1 as a possible D gene (5 bases). The source is a human donor who received a COVID-19 vaccine. Sequencing was performed on CD4+ T cells from PBMCs cultured without peptide, taken after COVID-19 vaccination. In DNA form, the CDR3 reads TGTGCCAGCAGCTTGTGGGACGGTAATGAAAAACTGTTTTTT. Translation gives CASSLWDGNEKLFF.